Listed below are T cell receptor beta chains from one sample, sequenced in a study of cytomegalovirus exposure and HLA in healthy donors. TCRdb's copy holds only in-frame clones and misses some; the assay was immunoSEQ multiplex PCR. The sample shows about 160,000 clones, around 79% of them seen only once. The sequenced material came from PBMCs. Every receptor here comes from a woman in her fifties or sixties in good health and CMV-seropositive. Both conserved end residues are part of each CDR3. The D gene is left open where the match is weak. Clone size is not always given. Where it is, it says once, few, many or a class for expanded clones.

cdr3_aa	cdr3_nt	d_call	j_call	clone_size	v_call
CASSKAGGAPSTDTQYF	TGTGCCAGCAGCAAAGCGGGGGGGGCCCCTAGCACAGATACGCAGTATTTT	TRBD2	TRBJ2-3	-	TRBV28
CASSTIQGARREQYF	TGTGCCAGCAGTACTATACAGGGGGCCCGCCGCGAGCAGTACTTC	TRBD1	TRBJ2-7	-	TRBV28
CASSVGPGLEWPYEQYF	TGTGCCAGCAGCGTAGGACCGGGACTAGAGTGGCCCTACGAGCAGTACTTC	TRBD2	TRBJ2-7	-	TRBV9
CASSLFGSGGASEQYF	TGTGCCAGCAGTTTATTCGGAAGCGGGGGGGCTTCCGAGCAGTACTTC	TRBD2	TRBJ2-7	few	TRBV27
CASSEPSGSNYGYTF	TGTGCCAGCAGTGAACCCTCAGGTTCTAACTATGGCTACACCTTC	-	TRBJ1-2	-	TRBV6-1
CASSLVGQLGQETQYF	TGCGCCAGCAGCTTGGTAGGACAGCTGGGCCAAGAGACCCAGTACTTC	-	TRBJ2-5	-	TRBV5-1
CASSYSGGGYTF	TGTGCCAGCAGTTACTCGGGAGGGGGCTACACCTTC	-	TRBJ1-2	-	TRBV6-5
CASSARPNQPQHF	TGTGCCAGCAGTGCCAGGCCCAATCAGCCCCAGCATTTT	-	TRBJ1-5	-	TRBV2
CASSLVFYDLTGSYGYTF	TGTGCCAGCAGCTTGGTTTTCTACGATTTGACAGGCAGCTATGGCTACACCTTC	-	TRBJ1-2	-	TRBV5-4
CASSPTSGLGNEQFF	TGTGCCAGCTCGCCCACTAGCGGACTCGGCAATGAGCAGTTCTTC	TRBD2	TRBJ2-1	-	TRBV18
CASSPLSRDTQYF	TGTGCCAGCAGCCCCCTTTCCCGGGATACGCAGTATTTT	-	TRBJ2-3	-	TRBV7-9
CASSETGSGYTF	TGTGCCAGCAGCGAAACAGGGTCCGGCTACACCTTC	-	TRBJ1-2	-	TRBV7-3
CASSSLGRVNEQFF	TGTGCCAGTAGTAGTCTGGGCAGGGTTAATGAGCAGTTCTTC	-	TRBJ2-1	-	TRBV19
CASITGGSNTGELFF	TGTGCCAGTATAACAGGGGGATCGAACACCGGGGAGCTGTTTTTT	TRBD1	TRBJ2-2	few	TRBV2
CARGGTGGNEQFF	TGTGCCAGGGGGGGGACAGGGGGGAATGAGCAGTTCTTC	TRBD1	TRBJ2-1	-	TRBV2
CASSQRQDTGELFF	TGCGCCAGCAGCCAACGGCAGGACACCGGGGAGCTGTTTTTT	-	TRBJ2-2	-	TRBV4-1
CASILGTGGPNNEQFF	TGTGCCAGCATCCTGGGGACGGGGGGGCCGAACAATGAGCAGTTCTTC	TRBD2	TRBJ2-1	few	TRBV5-6
CASSLGGGNYGYTF	TGTGCCAGCAGCTTAGGAGGGGGTAACTATGGCTACACCTTC	-	TRBJ1-2	-	TRBV7-9
CASSMARTAYNSPLHF	TGTGCCAGTAGTATGGCCCGTACCGCCTATAATTCACCCCTCCACTTT	-	TRBJ1-6	-	TRBV19
CASRGGTGSYEQYF	TGCGCCAGCAGGGGTGGGACAGGGTCGTACGAGCAGTACTTC	TRBD1	TRBJ2-7	-	TRBV5-1
CASSLAGGVSAFF	TGTGCCAGCAGTTTAGCAGGGGGTGTCTCTGCTTTCTTT	TRBD1	TRBJ1-1	-	TRBV28
CASSAGQGSSGYTF	TGTGCCAGCAGCGCGGGACAGGGCTCCTCGGGCTACACCTTC	TRBD1	TRBJ1-2	-	TRBV5-4
CASRGLVSGANVLTF	TGTGCCAGCAGGGGGCTTGTCTCTGGGGCCAACGTCCTGACTTTC	-	TRBJ2-6	-	TRBV2
CASSLTDRNEKLFF	TGTGCCAGCAGCCTAACCGACAGGAATGAAAAACTGTTTTTT	-	TRBJ1-4	-	TRBV5-4
CASSQDLAGEPLAQYF	TGCGCCAGCAGCCAAGATCTAGCGGGGGAACCCTTGGCGCAGTACTTC	TRBD2	TRBJ2-7	-	TRBV4-1
CASSLDPGQGFYEQYF	TGTGCCAGCAGCTTAGACCCCGGACAGGGATTCTACGAGCAGTACTTC	TRBD1	TRBJ2-7	-	TRBV7-8
CASSESRRRNSPLHF	TGTGCCAGCAGTGAATCCCGACGGAGGAATTCACCCCTCCACTTT	-	TRBJ1-6	few	TRBV2
CASSDFRGQSLSGANVLTF	TGCGCCAGCAGTGACTTCAGGGGCCAGTCCCTCTCTGGGGCCAACGTCCTGACTTTC	-	TRBJ2-6	few	TRBV10-2
CAISEGRGGNQPQHF	TGTGCCATCAGTGAGGGTCGGGGGGGCAATCAGCCCCAGCATTTT	-	TRBJ1-5	-	TRBV10-3
CASSARREISRYNEQFF	TGTGCCAGCAGCGCCCGTCGGGAGATCTCGAGGTACAATGAGCAGTTCTTC	-	TRBJ2-1	-	TRBV9
CASSVSSNSGSNEQFF	TGTGCCAGCAGCGTAAGTTCAAACAGCGGGTCGAATGAGCAGTTCTTC	-	TRBJ2-1	-	TRBV9
CASSTSPLATEQFF	TGTGCCAGCAGCACAAGCCCCCTAGCCACTGAGCAGTTCTTC	-	TRBJ2-1	once	TRBV7-2
CASSSSHYGYTF	TGTGCCAGCAGCTCCAGTCACTATGGCTACACCTTC	-	TRBJ1-2	-	TRBV6-1
CASSEWRQHLQTQYF	TGTGCCAGCAGTGAATGGAGGCAGCATCTGCAGACCCAGTACTTC	-	TRBJ2-5	-	TRBV6-1
CATLPRGSTDTQYF	TGTGCCACCCTCCCCCGGGGAAGCACAGATACGCAGTATTTT	-	TRBJ2-3	once	TRBV28
CSVVHTNTEAFF	TGCAGCGTTGTACATACGAACACTGAAGCTTTCTTT	-	TRBJ1-1	-	TRBV29-1
CASSLTGPNYGYTF	TGCGCCAGCAGCCTTACAGGGCCTAACTATGGCTACACCTTC	-	TRBJ1-2	-	TRBV5-1
CASSSSSGSGNEQFF	TGTGCCAGCAGCTCCTCTAGCGGGAGTGGCAATGAGCAGTTCTTC	TRBD2	TRBJ2-1	-	TRBV9
CASDKFEGAGELFF	TGTGCCAGCGACAAATTCGAGGGGGCCGGGGAGCTGTTTTTT	-	TRBJ2-2	-	TRBV27
CASTPSLATGTGTYEQYF	TGCGCCAGCACCCCAAGCCTCGCGACGGGGACAGGTACCTACGAGCAGTACTTC	TRBD1	TRBJ2-7	-	TRBV4-1
CASSLLQGADAEAFF	TGCGCCAGCAGCCTACTACAGGGGGCGGATGCTGAAGCTTTCTTT	TRBD1	TRBJ1-1	-	TRBV4-1
CASSLDFHGTQYF	TGTGCCAGCAGCTTGGACTTCCATGGGACCCAGTACTTC	-	TRBJ2-5	-	TRBV5-4
CASSYRETQYF	TGTGCCAGCAGCTACAGGGAGACGCAGTATTTT	-	TRBJ2-3	-	TRBV7-2
CASSRDRSTNEKLFF	TGTGCCAGCAGTCGGGACAGATCAACTAATGAAAAACTGTTTTTT	TRBD1	TRBJ1-4	few	TRBV6-6